This TCR beta chain was sequenced in a study of memory CD4+ T cells and cytomegalovirus serostatus. Single viable CD3+CD4+CD8-CD45RO+ cells were sorted as the memory CD4+ T cells. Measured with immunoSEQ multiplex PCR; TCRdb has only the in-frame clones, and not every one. The sample yields under 40,000 clones, 70% to 80% seen once. This CDR3 contains 10 residues. Per germline, CDR1 DFQATT and CDR2 SNEGSKA (reference sequence). V was pared by 6 bases and J by 11 bases, with 13 bases between. Specimen: memory CD4+ T cells from blood. The sequence derives from an adult in good health and CMV-seropositive. This rearrangement joins TRBV20-1 to TRBJ1-1; possibly TRBD1 for D (6 bases). DNA for the CDR3: TGCAGTGCAGGGGGGTCGGGGGCTTTCTTT. It encodes CSAGGSGAFF.